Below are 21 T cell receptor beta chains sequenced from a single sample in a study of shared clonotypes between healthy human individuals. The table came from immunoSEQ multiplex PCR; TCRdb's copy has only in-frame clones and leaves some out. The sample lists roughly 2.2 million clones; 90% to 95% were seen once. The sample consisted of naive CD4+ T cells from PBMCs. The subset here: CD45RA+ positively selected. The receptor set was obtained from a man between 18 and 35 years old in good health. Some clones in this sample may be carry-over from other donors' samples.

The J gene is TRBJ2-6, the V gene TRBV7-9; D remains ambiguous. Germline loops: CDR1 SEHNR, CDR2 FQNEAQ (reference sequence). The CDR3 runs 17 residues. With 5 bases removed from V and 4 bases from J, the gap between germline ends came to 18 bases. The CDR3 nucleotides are TGTGCCAGCAGCACTCGCCCCCAAACTCCCGGGGCCAACGTCCTGACTTTC. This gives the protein CASSTRPQTPGANVLTF.

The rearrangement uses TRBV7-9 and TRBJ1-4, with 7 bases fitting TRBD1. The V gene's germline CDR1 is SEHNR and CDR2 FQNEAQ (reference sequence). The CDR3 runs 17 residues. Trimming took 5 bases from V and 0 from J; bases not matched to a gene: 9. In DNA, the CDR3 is TGTGCCAGCAGCCCAAGGGGGCTTTATCCAACTAATGAAAAACTGTTTTTT. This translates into CASSPRGLYPTNEKLFF.

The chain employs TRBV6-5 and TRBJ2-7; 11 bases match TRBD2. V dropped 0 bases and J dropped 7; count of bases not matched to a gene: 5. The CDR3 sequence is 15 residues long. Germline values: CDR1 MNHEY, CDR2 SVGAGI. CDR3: CASSYSTSGTGEQYF. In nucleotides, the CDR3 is TGTGCCAGCAGTTACTCGACTAGCGGGACGGGGGAGCAGTACTTC.

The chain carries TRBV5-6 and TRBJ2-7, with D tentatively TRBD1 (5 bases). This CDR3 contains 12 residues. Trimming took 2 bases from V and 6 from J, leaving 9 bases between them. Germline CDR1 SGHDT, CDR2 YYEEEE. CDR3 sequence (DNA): TGTGCCAGCAGCTTTCAGGGCCTCGAGCAGTACTTC. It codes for CASSFQGLEQYF.

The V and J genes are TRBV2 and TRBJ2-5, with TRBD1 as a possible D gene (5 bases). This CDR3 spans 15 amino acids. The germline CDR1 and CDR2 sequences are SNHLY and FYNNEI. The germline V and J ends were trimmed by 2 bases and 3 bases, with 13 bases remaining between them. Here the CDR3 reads CASSESGQGKETQYF. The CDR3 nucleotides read TGTGCCAGCAGTGAATCCGGGCAGGGTAAAGAGACCCAGTACTTC.

The CDR3 sequence: CASSRGTGIWWPPENTIYF. In DNA form, the CDR3 reads TGTGCCAGCAGCCGAGGGACAGGTATTTGGTGGCCGCCGGAAAACACCATATATTTT. This rearrangement joins TRBV28 to TRBJ1-3, with 8 positions matching TRBD1. This CDR3 contains 19 residues. Germline V gives CDR1 MDHEN, CDR2 SYDVKM. The V and J ends lost 6 bases and 6 bases, in that order; junction bases with no gene match: 22. The full variable domain, completed using reference TRBV28 and TRBJ1-3, is DVKVTQSSRYLVKRTGEKVFLECVQDMDHENMFWYRQDPGLGLRLIYFSYDVKMKEKGDIPEGYSVSREKKERFSLILESASTNQTSMYLCASSRGTGIWWPPENTIYFGEGSWLTVV.

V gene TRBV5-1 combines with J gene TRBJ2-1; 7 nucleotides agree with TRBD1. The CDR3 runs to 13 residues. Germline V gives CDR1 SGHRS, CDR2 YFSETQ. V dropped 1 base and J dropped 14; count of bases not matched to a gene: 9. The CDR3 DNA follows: TGCGCCAGCAGCTTGACTACCGGGACAGTGAAGTTCTTC. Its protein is CASSLTTGTVKFF.

The CDR3 sequence: CASSLAGVIKNIQYF. CDR3 coding DNA: TGTGCCAGCAGCTTAGCGGGAGTGATCAAAAACATTCAGTACTTC. The chain uses TRBV11-1 and TRBJ2-4; TRBD2 might be the D (5 bases). The germline V gene has CDR1 SGHAT and CDR2 FQDESV (reference sequence). This CDR3 is built from 15 residues. V was cut by 0 bases and J by 3 bases, with 9 bases left in between.

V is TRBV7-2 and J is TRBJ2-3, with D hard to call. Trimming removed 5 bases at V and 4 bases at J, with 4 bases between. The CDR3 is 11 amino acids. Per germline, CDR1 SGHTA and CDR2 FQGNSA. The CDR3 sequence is CASSQADTQYF. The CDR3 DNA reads TGTGCCAGCAGCCAAGCAGATACGCAGTATTTT.

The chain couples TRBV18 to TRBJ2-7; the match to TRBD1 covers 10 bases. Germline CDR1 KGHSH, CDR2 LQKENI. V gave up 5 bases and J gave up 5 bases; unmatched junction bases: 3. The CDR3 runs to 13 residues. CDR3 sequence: CASSSGQGDEQYF. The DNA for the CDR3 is TGTGCCAGCTCATCCGGACAGGGGGACGAGCAGTACTTC.

As DNA, the CDR3 is TGTGCCATCAGTGAGGATACAAAACAGGGACTAGCCACCTACGAGCAGTACTTC. This encodes CAISEDTKQGLATYEQYF. The chain has TRBV10-3 and TRBJ2-7; 9 bases match TRBD2. Germline V gives CDR1 ENHRY, CDR2 SYGVKD. This CDR3 spans 18 amino acids. Trimming removed 2 bases from V and 2 bases from J; junction bases left unmatched: 13.

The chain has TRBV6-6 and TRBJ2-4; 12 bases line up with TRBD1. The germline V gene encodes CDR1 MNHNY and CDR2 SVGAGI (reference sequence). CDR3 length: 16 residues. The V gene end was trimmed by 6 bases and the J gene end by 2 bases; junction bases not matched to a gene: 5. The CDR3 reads CASRPGTGGTKNIQYF. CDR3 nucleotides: TGTGCCAGCAGACCCGGGACAGGGGGCACCAAAAACATTCAGTACTTC.

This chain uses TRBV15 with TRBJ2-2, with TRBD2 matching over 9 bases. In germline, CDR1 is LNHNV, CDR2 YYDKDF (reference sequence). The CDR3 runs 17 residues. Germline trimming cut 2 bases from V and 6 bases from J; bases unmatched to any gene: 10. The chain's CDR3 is CATSRSRLAERPGELFF. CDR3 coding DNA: TGTGCCACCAGCAGAAGTAGACTAGCGGAGCGACCCGGGGAGCTGTTTTTT.

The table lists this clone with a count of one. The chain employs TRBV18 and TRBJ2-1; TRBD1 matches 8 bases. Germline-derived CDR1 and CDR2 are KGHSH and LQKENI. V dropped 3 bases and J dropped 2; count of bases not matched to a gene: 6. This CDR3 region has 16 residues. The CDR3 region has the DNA TGTGCCAGCTCACCTGGGAGCAGGGGGCCCTACAATGAGCAGTTCTTC. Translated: CASSPGSRGPYNEQFF.

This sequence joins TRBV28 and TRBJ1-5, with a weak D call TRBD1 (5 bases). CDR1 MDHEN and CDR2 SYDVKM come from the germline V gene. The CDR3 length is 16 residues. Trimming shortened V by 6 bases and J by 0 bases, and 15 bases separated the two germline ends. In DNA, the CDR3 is TGTGCCAGCAGGGAAAGCGGGACTGATAGCAATCAGCCCCAGCATTTT. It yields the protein CASRESGTDSNQPQHF. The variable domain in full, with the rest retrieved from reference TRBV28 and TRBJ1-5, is DVKVTQSSRYLVKRTGEKVFLECVQDMDHENMFWYRQDPGLGLRLIYFSYDVKMKEKGDIPEGYSVSREKKERFSLILESASTNQTSMYLCASRESGTDSNQPQHFGDGTRLSIL.

CDR3: CASSGDSLGAFF. The CDR3 nucleotides read TGTGCCAGCAGTGGTGACAGCCTGGGGGCTTTCTTT. This chain uses TRBV2 with TRBJ1-1; a weak D match, TRBD1 (5 bases). The V and J ends lost 4 bases and 11 bases respectively, with 14 bases between them. Per the germline V gene, CDR1 is SNHLY and CDR2 is FYNNEI. This CDR3 contains 12 residues.

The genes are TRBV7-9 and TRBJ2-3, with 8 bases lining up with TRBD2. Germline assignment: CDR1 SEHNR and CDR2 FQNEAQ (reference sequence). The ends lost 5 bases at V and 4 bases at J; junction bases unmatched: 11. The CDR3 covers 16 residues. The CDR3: CASSLTGAGGSDTQYF. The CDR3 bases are TGTGCCAGCAGCCTCACGGGGGCGGGAGGCTCAGATACGCAGTATTTT.

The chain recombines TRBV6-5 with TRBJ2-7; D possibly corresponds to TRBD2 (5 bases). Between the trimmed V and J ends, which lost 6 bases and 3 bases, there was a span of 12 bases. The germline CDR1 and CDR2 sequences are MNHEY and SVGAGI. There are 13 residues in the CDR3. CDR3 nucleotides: TGTGCCAGCAGGGCTAGCTCTAACTACGAGCAGTACTTC. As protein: CASRASSNYEQYF.

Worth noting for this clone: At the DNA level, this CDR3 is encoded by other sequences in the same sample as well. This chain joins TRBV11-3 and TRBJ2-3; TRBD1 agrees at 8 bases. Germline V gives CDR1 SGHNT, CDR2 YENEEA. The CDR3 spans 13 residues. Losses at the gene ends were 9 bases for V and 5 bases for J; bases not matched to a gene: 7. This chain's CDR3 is CASSQGAGDTQYF. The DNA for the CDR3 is TGTGCCAGTTCGCAGGGGGCAGGAGATACGCAGTATTTT.

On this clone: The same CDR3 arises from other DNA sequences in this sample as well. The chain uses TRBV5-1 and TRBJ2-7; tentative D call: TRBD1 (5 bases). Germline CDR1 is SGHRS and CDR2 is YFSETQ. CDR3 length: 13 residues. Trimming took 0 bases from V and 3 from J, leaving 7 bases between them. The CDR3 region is CASSLEGIYEQYF. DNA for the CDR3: TGCGCCAGCAGCTTGGAGGGGATCTACGAGCAGTACTTC.

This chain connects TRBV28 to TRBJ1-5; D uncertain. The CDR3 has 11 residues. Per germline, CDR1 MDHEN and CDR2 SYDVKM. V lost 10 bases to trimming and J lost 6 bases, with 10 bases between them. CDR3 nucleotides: TGTGCCACCGCTAGTGGTCAGCCCCAGCATTTT. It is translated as CATASGQPQHF.